This T cell receptor beta chain appears in the sequencing data of a study of T cell repertoires in cytomegalovirus infection. Study-level background: Newly reported HLA-C-restricted and thoroughly characterized HLA-B-restricted CMV epitopes were employed. Findings and limits, study-wide: Carriers of CMV and the relevant HLA type were discriminated by public TCR beta frequency.

The V gene end was trimmed by 3 bases and the J gene end by 4 bases; junction bases not matched to a gene: 6. This CDR3 is 15 amino acids long. TCRdb passed the reads through MiXCR, listing each CDR3 protein once. The data contain 700,000 to 850,000 distinct CDR3 sequences, around a third of them singletons. This clonotype appeared a few times. Its antigen is unknown. This sequence originates from a human donor in good health (CMV status not recorded). Some clones in this sample may be carry-over from other donors' samples. The V gene is TRBV12-3 or TRBV12-4, the J gene TRBJ1-2; 9 nucleotides match TRBD1. Sequencing used cultured CD8+ T cells from PBMCs, obtained from culture after CMV antigen stimulation. The CDR3 loop is CASSLVTGGSYGYTF. The CDR3 region has the DNA TGTGCCAGCAGTTTGGTTACAGGGGGCAGCTATGGCTACACCTTC.